The next 21 T cell receptor beta chains were all read from a single sample in a study of human T cells and chemical hapten exposure. TCRdb ran MiXCR on the RACE reads and lists one entry per CDR3 protein. The repertoire holds under 130,000 distinct CDR3 sequences, with 9.5% to 12% as singletons. Regarding time point: patch test 1, 2 weeks after DPC sensitization. Treatment here: therapeutic diphenylcyclopropenone sensitization with weekly scalp DPC. The sequenced sample was whole blood, obtained in connection with sensitization to the hapten diphenylcyclopropenone (DPC). The receptors come from a middle-aged woman with alopecia areata. Some clones in this sample may be carry-over from other donors' samples.

The chain has TRBV28 and TRBJ1-3; 10 nucleotides match TRBD1. Germline lookup yields CDR1 MDHEN and CDR2 SYDVKM. The length of the CDR3 is 17 residues. V gave up 7 bases and J gave up 2 bases; unmatched junction bases: 11. CDR3 bases: TGTGCCAGCATTGGATCGTTGGGGACAGGGGCTGGAAACACCATATATTTT. Its translation is CASIGSLGTGAGNTIYF.

The V and J genes are TRBV7-9 and TRBJ2-5; a weak D match, TRBD2 (6 bases). The CDR3 length is 15 residues. Germline CDR1 reads SEHNR; CDR2 reads FQNEAQ (reference sequence). Trimming cost V 5 bases and J 5 bases, with 18 bases left between them. CDR3 sequence: CASSQTLGGIETQYF. The CDR3 DNA is TGTGCCAGCAGCCAAACCTTGGGCGGGATTGAGACCCAGTACTTC. Variable domain in full (rest from reference TRBV7-9 and TRBJ2-5): DTGVSQNPRHKITKRGQNVTFRCDPISEHNRLYWYRQTLGQGPEFLTYFQNEAQLEKSRLLSDRFSAERPKGSFSTLEIQRTEQGDSAMYLCASSQTLGGIETQYFGPGTRLLVL.

The V call is TRBV30, the J call TRBJ1-1; D is undetermined. V was pared by 0 bases and J by 1 base, with 6 bases between. Germline assignment: CDR1 GTSNPN and CDR2 SVGIG (reference sequence). The CDR3 extends over 13 amino acids. The CDR3 region is CAWSVRENTEAFF. The CDR3 DNA reads as TGTGCCTGGAGTGTACGCGAGAACACTGAAGCTTTCTTT.

The sample holds many counts of this clonotype. The chain joins TRBV18 to TRBJ2-3, with D unresolved. Per germline, CDR1 KGHSH and CDR2 LQKENI. The CDR3 runs to 15 residues. Trimming removed 3 bases from V and 1 base from J, with 11 bases in between. In nucleotides, the CDR3 is TGTGCCAGCTCACCCGTGGTTCGCGGCACAGATACGCAGTATTTT. Its protein product is CASSPVVRGTDTQYF.

The table lists this clonotype with many counts. The chain employs TRBV20-1 and TRBJ2-3; maybe TRBD1 (6 bases). V shed 6 bases and J shed 3 bases, with 22 bases lying between them. This CDR3 is 16 amino acids long. CDR1 and CDR2 (germline): DFQATT, SNEGSKA (reference sequence). The CDR3 here is CSAKKSRGPRTDTQYF. CDR3 nucleotide sequence: TGCAGTGCAAAGAAAAGCAGGGGACCTAGGACAGATACGCAGTATTTT.

The J gene is TRBJ1-6, the V gene TRBV11-2; D perhaps matches TRBD1 (5 bases). V was trimmed by 2 bases and J by 15 bases, leaving 17 bases between them. CDR1 and CDR2 from the germline V gene are SGHAT and FQNNGV. The CDR3 sequence is 14 residues long. This chain's CDR3 is CASSLRRQLSVLHF. The CDR3 DNA is TGTGCCAGCAGCTTAAGACGACAGCTAAGCGTCCTCCACTTT.

This chain uses TRBV18 with TRBJ1-2; a weak D match, TRBD1 (5 bases). Trimming removed 1 base from V and 2 bases from J, with 8 bases in between. This CDR3 comprises 14 residues. CDR1 is KGHSH and CDR2 is LQKENI in the germline V gene. The CDR3 coding sequence is TGTGCCAGCTCACCACGACGGGACAACTATGGCTACACCTTC. Amino acid sequence: CASSPRRDNYGYTF.

This clonotype was detected only a few times. The chain employs TRBV11-2 and TRBJ2-1; unclear D gene. The CDR3 has 12 amino acids. Germline CDR1 is SGHAT and CDR2 is FQNNGV. V was cut by 5 bases and J by 8 bases, with 10 bases left in between. CDR3 loop: CASSRSSDEQFF. The CDR3 coding sequence is TGTGCCAGCAGCCGTTCTTCCGATGAGCAGTTCTTC.

The chain combines TRBV7-8 with TRBJ2-5, with 7 bases lining up with TRBD1. Germline V gene sequence: CDR1 SGHVS, CDR2 FQNEAQ. The junction had 5 bases not matched to a gene; V was cut back by 5 bases and J by 2 bases. The CDR3 is made up of 14 amino acids. The CDR3 is CASSDRTGQETQYF. In DNA form, the CDR3 reads TGTGCCAGCAGCGATCGGACAGGTCAAGAGACCCAGTACTTC.

The chain links TRBV20-1 to TRBJ1-3, with D possibly being TRBD1 (5 bases). V shed 2 bases and J shed 0 bases, with 11 bases lying between them. The germline CDR1 and CDR2 sequences are DFQATT and SNEGSKA (reference sequence). The CDR3 length is 15 residues. DNA of the CDR3: TGCAGTGCTAGATCGGGGGAAAACTCTGGAAACACCATATATTTT. Translating it yields CSARSGENSGNTIYF.

CDR3 region: CASREGLEETQYF. For the CDR3, the DNA is TGTGCCAGCAGGGAGGGACTGGAAGAGACCCAGTACTTC. The gene calls are TRBV5-4 and TRBJ2-5, with a possible D match to TRBD2 (6 bases). Trimming took off 5 bases at V and 3 bases at J, with 11 bases between the two ends. The germline CDR1 and CDR2 sequences are SGHNT and YYREEE (reference sequence). The CDR3 is made up of 13 amino acids.

This clonotype was recorded at least ten times. The chain uses TRBV20-1 and TRBJ1-5; no firm D call. Germline-derived CDR1 and CDR2 are DFQATT and SNEGSKA (reference sequence). Trimming left V 6 bases short and J 0 bases short, with 15 bases between. The CDR3 covers 15 residues. CDR3 region: CSARGRADSNQPQHF. CDR3 nucleotides: TGCAGTGCCCGCGGGAGGGCGGATAGCAATCAGCCCCAGCATTTT.

This clonotype was counted ten times or more. The chain uses TRBV18 and TRBJ2-7; TRBD2 aligns across 9 bases. Trimming removed 3 bases from V and 5 bases from J; junction bases left unmatched: 8. Per germline, CDR1 KGHSH and CDR2 LQKENI. The CDR3 has 15 residues. This CDR3 reads CASSPDTSGRNEQYF. In DNA, the CDR3 is TGTGCCAGCTCACCCGACACTAGCGGGCGGAACGAGCAGTACTTC.

The chain's CDR3 is CASSNRGRVPNEKLFF. As DNA, the CDR3 is TGTGCCAGCTCAAACAGGGGGCGGGTCCCTAATGAAAAACTGTTTTTT. The chain links TRBV28 to TRBJ1-4; 9 bases map to TRBD1. The CDR3 is 16 residues long. From germline, CDR1 is MDHEN and CDR2 SYDVKM. V shed 8 bases and J 3 bases; nucleotides not matched to a gene: 10.

In this sample, this clonotype turned up a few times. The rearrangement links TRBV6-2 or TRBV6-3 to TRBJ1-1, with no clear D. Per germline, CDR1 MNHEY and CDR2 SVGEGT. V was pared by 5 bases and J by 0 bases, with 19 bases between. This CDR3 is 17 amino acids long. Here the CDR3 reads CASSLPFSTALNTEAFF. CDR3 in DNA: TGTGCCAGCAGTCTACCTTTTTCTACCGCCTTGAACACTGAAGCTTTCTTT.

This clonotype was seen more than once but under ten times. J is TRBJ2-7 and V is TRBV29-1, with 10 bases fitting TRBD2. V dropped 4 bases and J dropped 5; count of bases not matched to a gene: 8. From germline, CDR1 is SQVTM and CDR2 ANQGSEA. The CDR3 runs 14 residues. This chain's CDR3 is CSVVVRGTSDEQYF. CDR3 DNA sequence: TGCAGCGTTGTAGTGCGGGGGACTAGCGACGAGCAGTACTTC.

This clonotype was observed at least ten times. V gene TRBV28 combines with J gene TRBJ2-7; D gene ambiguous. V gave up 2 bases and J gave up 0 bases, with 20 bases separating them. The V gene's germline CDR1 is MDHEN and CDR2 SYDVKM. The length of the CDR3 is 18 residues. The CDR3 loop reads CASSLLSLAPTNSYEQYF. The CDR3 region has the DNA TGTGCCAGCAGTTTACTGAGTTTGGCACCAACGAACTCCTACGAGCAGTACTTC.

The chain has TRBV4-1 and TRBJ2-7, with TRBD1 matching over 8 bases. Losses at the gene ends were 1 base for V and 3 bases for J; bases not matched to a gene: 2. Germline lookup yields CDR1 MGHRA and CDR2 YSYEKL. CDR3 size: 14 residues. The CDR3 nucleotides read TGCGCCAGCAGCCAAGGGACAGGGTACTACGAGCAGTACTTC. This gives the protein CASSQGTGYYEQYF.

This clonotype was detected ten times or more. The chain uses TRBV18 and TRBJ1-1; D is unclear. Trimming shortened V by 6 bases and J by 0 bases, and 8 bases separated the two germline ends. This CDR3 has 13 residues. Germline V gene lookup returns CDR1 KGHSH and CDR2 LQKENI. The CDR3 nucleotides read TGTGCCAGCTCGAACGGCCTGAACACTGAAGCTTTCTTT. It codes for CASSNGLNTEAFF.

This clonotype turned up a few times. This chain joins TRBV28 and TRBJ1-3, with 7 bases lining up with TRBD1. This CDR3 is 15 amino acids long. The V segment lost 1 base and the J segment 3 bases; nucleotides outside the gene matches: 3. Germline values: CDR1 MDHEN, CDR2 SYDVKM. The CDR3 DNA follows: TGTGCCAGCAGTTTATCAGGGGGGTTTGGAAACACCATATATTTT. It codes for CASSLSGGFGNTIYF. The full variable domain, with the rest looked up from reference TRBV28 and TRBJ1-3, is DVKVTQSSRYLVKRTGEKVFLECVQDMDHENMFWYRQDPGLGLRLIYFSYDVKMKEKGDIPEGYSVSREKKERFSLILESASTNQTSMYLCASSLSGGFGNTIYFGEGSWLTVV.

This clonotype was counted ten times or more. The chain has TRBV19 and TRBJ2-7; 10 positions match TRBD1. The CDR3 consists of 15 residues. V gave up 5 bases and J gave up 3 bases; unmatched junction bases: 7. CDR1 and CDR2 from the germline V gene are LNHDA and SQIVND (reference sequence). The DNA for the CDR3 is TGTGCCAGTAGTCCCGGGACAGGGGCTATCTACGAGCAGTACTTC. Protein product: CASSPGTGAIYEQYF.